This paragraph covers one TCR beta chain sequence. The Seattle patients joined while their infection was active and were tracked longitudinally afterward. The data stem from a study of blood T cell repertoires in COVID-19. On the study more broadly: The United States, Italy and Spain were the sources of the acute and convalescent COVID-19 samples.

In the source study's methods: Counts of nucleated cells, estimated from reference gene primer amplification, were obtained. Sequencing used immunoSEQ multiplex PCR; TCRdb keeps in-frame clones, though not all of them. V and J calls and clone size are given by that table; D and trimming were obtained from the DNA. Of 250,000 to 350,000 clones in the sample, approximately 84% were seen once. Germline-derived CDR1 and CDR2 are LNHDA and SQIVND (reference sequence). With 4 bases removed from V and 1 base from J, the gap between germline ends came to 13 bases. The CDR3 is 15 residues long. The source is a human donor with COVID-19, enrolled during active disease. The donor label of this sample is uncertain. The sequencing sample was made of peripheral blood. This chain links TRBV19 with TRBJ1-1; the D gene is possibly TRBD1 (6 bases). CDR3 sequence reads: CASSTQGLGNTEAFF. CDR3 sequence (DNA): TGTGCCAGTAGTACGCAGGGGCTGGGGAACACTGAAGCTTTCTTT. The full variable domain, with the rest looked up from reference TRBV19 and TRBJ1-1, is DGGITQSPKYLFRKEGQNVTLSCEQNLNHDAMYWYRQDPGQGLRLIYYSQIVNDFQKGDIAEGYSVSREKKESFPLTVTSAQKNPTAFYLCASSTQGLGNTEAFFGQGTRLTVV.